The clone carrying this TCR beta chain was counted between two and nine times. Its antigen is currently unknown. Assay: immunoSEQ multiplex PCR; the TCRdb copy retains only in-frame clones and omits some. The sample lists 170,000 or so clones, about four fifths occurring once. These data are taken from a study of cytomegalovirus exposure and HLA in healthy donors. General study results and limits: Rarity held for most TCR sequences, but there were some public TCRs that occurred in many donors. Overall, approximately 150 TCR beta chains were annotated as cytomegalovirus-associated.

The CDR3 sequence is 16 residues long. Germline CDR1 and CDR2: LNHDA and SQIVND (reference sequence). V lost 7 bases, J lost 7 bases, and 14 bases stayed unmatched. The donors were in the approximately 130-subject validation cohort; that cohort was separate from the approximately 700-subject first cohort. This clonotype was sampled from a woman between 18 and 29 years old in good health and CMV-seropositive. The sample comprised PBMCs. The chain is built from TRBV19 and TRBJ2-2; 8 positions agree with TRBD1. The CDR3 DNA reads TGTGCCAGTACCCTACGTGGCAGGGGGCCTATCGGGGAGCTGTTTTTT. Protein: CASTLRGRGPIGELFF. The full variable domain, in which reference TRBV19 and TRBJ2-2 provide the parts outside the CDR3, is DGGITQSPKYLFRKEGQNVTLSCEQNLNHDAMYWYRQDPGQGLRLIYYSQIVNDFQKGDIAEGYSVSREKKESFPLTVTSAQKNPTAFYLCASTLRGRGPIGELFFGEGSRLTVL.